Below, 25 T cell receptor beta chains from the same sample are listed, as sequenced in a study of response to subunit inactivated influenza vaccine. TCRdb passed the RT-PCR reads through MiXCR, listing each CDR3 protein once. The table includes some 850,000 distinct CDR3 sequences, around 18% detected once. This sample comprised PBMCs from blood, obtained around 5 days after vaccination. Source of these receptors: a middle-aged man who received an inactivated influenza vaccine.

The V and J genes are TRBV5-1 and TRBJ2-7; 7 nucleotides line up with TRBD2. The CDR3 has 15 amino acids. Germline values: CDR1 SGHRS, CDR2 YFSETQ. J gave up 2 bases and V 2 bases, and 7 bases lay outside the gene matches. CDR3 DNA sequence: TGCGCCAGCAGCTTAAGGGTCGGGGGGACCTACGAGCAGTACTTC. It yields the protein CASSLRVGGTYEQYF.

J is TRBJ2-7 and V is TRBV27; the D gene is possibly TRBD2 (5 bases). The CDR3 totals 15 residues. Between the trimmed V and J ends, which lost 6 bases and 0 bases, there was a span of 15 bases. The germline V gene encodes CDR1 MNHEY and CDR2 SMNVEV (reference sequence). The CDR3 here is CASSRNGESSYEQYF. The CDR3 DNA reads TGTGCCAGCAGCCGGAACGGGGAGAGCTCCTACGAGCAGTACTTC.

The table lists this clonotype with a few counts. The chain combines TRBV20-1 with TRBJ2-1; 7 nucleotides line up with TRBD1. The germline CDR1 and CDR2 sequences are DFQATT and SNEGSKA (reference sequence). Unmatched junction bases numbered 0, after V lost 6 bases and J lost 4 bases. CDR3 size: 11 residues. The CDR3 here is CSADRYNEQFF. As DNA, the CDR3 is TGCAGTGCGGACAGGTACAATGAGCAGTTCTTC.

The CDR3 bases are TGTGCCATCAGTACCCGGGACATCCGCGCGGGTAATTCACCCCTCCACTTT. This sequence encodes CAISTRDIRAGNSPLHF. The chain carries TRBV10-3 and TRBJ1-6; TRBD1 is a possible D gene (6 bases). The CDR3 contains 17 residues. The V end was cut by 5 bases, the J end by 6 bases, with 20 bases between. Germline V CDR1 and CDR2: ENHRY, SYGVKD.

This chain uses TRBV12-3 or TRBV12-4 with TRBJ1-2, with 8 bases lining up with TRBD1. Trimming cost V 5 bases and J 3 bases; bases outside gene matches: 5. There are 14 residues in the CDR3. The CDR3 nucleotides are TGTGCCAGCAGTCCAGCAGGGGGCTACTATGGCTACACCTTC. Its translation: CASSPAGGYYGYTF.

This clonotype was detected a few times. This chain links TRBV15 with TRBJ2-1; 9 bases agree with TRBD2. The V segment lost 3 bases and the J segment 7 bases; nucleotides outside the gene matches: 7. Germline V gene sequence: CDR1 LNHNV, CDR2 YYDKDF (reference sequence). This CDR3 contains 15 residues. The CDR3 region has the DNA TGTGCCACCAGCAGGCAGCGGGAGGTTGTAAATGAGCAGTTCTTC. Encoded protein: CATSRQREVVNEQFF.

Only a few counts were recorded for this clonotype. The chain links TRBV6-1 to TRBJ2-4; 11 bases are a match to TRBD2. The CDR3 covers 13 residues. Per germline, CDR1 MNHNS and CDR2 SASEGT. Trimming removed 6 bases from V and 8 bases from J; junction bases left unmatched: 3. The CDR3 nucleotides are TGTGCCAGCAGCATACTAGCGGGGGACATTCAGTACTTC. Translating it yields CASSILAGDIQYF.

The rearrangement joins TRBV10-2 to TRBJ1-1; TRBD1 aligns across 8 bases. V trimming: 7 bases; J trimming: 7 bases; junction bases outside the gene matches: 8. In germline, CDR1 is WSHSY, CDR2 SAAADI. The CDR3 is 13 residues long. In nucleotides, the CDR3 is TGCGCCAGCACCTCGGACAGGGTTGGTGAAGCTTTCTTT. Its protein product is CASTSDRVGEAFF.

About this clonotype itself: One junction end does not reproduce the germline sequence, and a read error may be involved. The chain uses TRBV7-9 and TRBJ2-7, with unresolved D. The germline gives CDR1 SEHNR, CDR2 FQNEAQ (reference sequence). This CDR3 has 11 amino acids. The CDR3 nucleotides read TGTGCCAGCAGCACCTCCCACGAGCAGTACTTC. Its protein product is CASSTSHEQYF.

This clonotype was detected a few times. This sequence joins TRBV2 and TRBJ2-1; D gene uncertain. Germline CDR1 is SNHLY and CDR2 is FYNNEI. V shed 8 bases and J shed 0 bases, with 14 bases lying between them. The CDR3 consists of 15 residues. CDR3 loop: CASGRSPSSYNEQFF. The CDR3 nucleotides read TGTGCCAGCGGCAGAAGCCCGAGCTCCTACAATGAGCAGTTCTTC.

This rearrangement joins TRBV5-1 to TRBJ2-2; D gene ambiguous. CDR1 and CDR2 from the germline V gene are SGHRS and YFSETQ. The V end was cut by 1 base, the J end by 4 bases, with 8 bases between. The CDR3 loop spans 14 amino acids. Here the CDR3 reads CASSLTSLTGELFF. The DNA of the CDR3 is TGCGCCAGCAGCTTGACCTCCCTCACCGGGGAGCTGTTTTTT.

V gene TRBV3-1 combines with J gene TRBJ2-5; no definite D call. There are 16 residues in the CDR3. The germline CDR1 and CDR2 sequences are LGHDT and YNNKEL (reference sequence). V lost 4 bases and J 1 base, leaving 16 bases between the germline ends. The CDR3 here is CASSPHGPSTQETQYF. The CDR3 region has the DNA TGTGCCAGCAGCCCGCACGGACCCTCCACCCAAGAGACCCAGTACTTC.

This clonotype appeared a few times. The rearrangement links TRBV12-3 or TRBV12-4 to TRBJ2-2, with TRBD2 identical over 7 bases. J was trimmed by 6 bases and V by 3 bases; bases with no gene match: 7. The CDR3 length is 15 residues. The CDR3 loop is CASSFSSAGAGELFF. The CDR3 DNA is TGTGCCAGCAGTTTTTCGTCGGCGGGGGCCGGGGAGCTGTTTTTT.

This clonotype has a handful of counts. The CDR3, as DNA: TGTGCTAGTGTCCCGCCGGGGGATCCTCCTCCCTCCTACGAGCAGTACTTC. This codes for CASVPPGDPPPSYEQYF. This chain connects TRBV12-5 to TRBJ2-7, with a possible D match to TRBD2 (6 bases). The CDR3 totals 17 residues. V shed 7 bases and J shed 0 bases, with 22 bases lying between them. The germline CDR1 and CDR2 sequences are LGHNT and FRNRAP.

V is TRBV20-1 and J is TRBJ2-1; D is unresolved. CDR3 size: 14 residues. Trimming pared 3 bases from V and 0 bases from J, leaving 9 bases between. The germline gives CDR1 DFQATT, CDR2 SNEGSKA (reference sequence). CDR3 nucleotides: TGCAGTGCTAGGTCCTGGAACTCCTACAATGAGCAGTTCTTC. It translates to CSARSWNSYNEQFF.

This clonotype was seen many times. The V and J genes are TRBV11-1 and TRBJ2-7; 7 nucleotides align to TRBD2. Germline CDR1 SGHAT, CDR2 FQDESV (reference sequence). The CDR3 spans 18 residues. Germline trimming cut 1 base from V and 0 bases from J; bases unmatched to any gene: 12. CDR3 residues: CASSLGRGGTASSYEQYF. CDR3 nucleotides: TGTGCCAGCAGCTTAGGCCGGGGAGGGACCGCGAGCTCCTACGAGCAGTACTTC.

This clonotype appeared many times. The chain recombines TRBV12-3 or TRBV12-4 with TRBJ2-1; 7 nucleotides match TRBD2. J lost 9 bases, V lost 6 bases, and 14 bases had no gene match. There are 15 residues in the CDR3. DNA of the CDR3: TGTGCCAGCAGCGGGGTGGCAAGCGGGGAAGGTGAGCAGTTCTTC. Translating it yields CASSGVASGEGEQFF.

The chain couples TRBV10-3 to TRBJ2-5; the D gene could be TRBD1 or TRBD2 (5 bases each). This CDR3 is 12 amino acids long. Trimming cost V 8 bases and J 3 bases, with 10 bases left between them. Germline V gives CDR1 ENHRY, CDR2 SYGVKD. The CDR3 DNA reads TGTGCCATCCGGGGCAGGGAAGAGACCCAGTACTTC. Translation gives CAIRGREETQYF.

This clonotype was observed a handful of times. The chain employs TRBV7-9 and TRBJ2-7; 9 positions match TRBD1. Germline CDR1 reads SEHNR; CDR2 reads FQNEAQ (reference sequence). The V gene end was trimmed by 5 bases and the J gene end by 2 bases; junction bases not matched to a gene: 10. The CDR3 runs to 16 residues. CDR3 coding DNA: TGTGCCAGCAGCGCGACTCCGGGACAGGGCGCCTACGAGCAGTACTTC. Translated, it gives CASSATPGQGAYEQYF.

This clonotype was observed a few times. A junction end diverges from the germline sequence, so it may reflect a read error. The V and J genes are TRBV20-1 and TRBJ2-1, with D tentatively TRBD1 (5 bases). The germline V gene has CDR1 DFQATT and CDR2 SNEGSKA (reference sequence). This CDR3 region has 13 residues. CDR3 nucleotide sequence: TGCAGTGCGAGAGCACAACAGGAACTAAAGCAGTTCTTC. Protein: CSARAQQELKQFF.

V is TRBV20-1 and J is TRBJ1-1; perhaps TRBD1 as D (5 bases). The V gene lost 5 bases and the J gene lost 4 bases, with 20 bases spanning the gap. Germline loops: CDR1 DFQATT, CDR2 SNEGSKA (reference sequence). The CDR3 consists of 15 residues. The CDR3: CSAPAGQGWGTEAFF. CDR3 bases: TGCAGTGCTCCAGCGGGTCAGGGATGGGGCACTGAAGCTTTCTTT.

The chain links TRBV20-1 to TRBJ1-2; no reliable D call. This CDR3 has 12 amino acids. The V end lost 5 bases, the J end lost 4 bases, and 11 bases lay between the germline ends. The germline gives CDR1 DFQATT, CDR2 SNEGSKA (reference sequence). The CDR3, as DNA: TGCAGTGCTTACACTTCTGGCTATGGCTACACCTTC. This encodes CSAYTSGYGYTF.

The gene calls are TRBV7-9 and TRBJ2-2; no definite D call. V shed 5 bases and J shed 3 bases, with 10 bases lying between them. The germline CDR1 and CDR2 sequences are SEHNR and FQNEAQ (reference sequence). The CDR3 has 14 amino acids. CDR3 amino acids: CASSRWADTGELFF. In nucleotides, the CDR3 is TGTGCCAGCAGCCGGTGGGCAGACACCGGGGAGCTGTTTTTT.

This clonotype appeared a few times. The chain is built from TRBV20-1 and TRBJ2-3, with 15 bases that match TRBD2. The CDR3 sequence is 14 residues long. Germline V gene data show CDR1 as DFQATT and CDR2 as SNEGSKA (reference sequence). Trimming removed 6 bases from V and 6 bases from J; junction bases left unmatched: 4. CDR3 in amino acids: CSAWGTSGRDTQYF. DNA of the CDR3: TGCAGTGCGTGGGGGACTAGCGGGAGGGATACGCAGTATTTT.

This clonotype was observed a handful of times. The chain's CDR3 is CASSIRTVVGTGELFF. CDR3 nucleotides: TGTGCCAGCAGCATACGGACCGTCGTGGGCACCGGGGAGCTGTTTTTT. The V and J genes are TRBV6-1 and TRBJ2-2; D unresolved. CDR3 length equals 16 residues. V was trimmed by 6 bases and J by 4 bases, leaving 18 bases between them. Looked up from germline, CDR1 is MNHNS and CDR2 is SASEGT.